This entry lists 29 T cell receptor beta chains sequenced from one sample in a study of T-cell reconstitution after alpha-beta-depleted transplantation in children. Preparation of the TCRbeta library involved a method that used unique molecular identifiers. MiXCR was run by TCRdb on the PCR reads, yielding one entry per CDR3 protein. The top ten clones hold just over 2% of a sample with around 450,000 distinct CDR3 sequences, 8% to 11% of them seen once. The starting material was PBMCs, obtained before TCRalphabeta/CD19-depleted stem cell transplant. These receptors were taken from a child aged 2 to 10 with inherited bone marrow failure, due to receive a stem cell transplant.

This clonotype occurred many times. This chain uses TRBV6-1 with TRBJ2-3, with D uncertain. CDR1 and CDR2 (germline): MNHNS, SASEGT. The CDR3 covers 15 residues. V was cut by 7 bases and J by 3 bases, with 17 bases left in between. CDR3 residues: CASKKGPGRTDTQYF. The CDR3 DNA reads as TGTGCCAGCAAAAAAGGCCCAGGACGAACAGATACGCAGTATTTT.

The chain recombines TRBV10-2 with TRBJ1-1; D is possibly TRBD1 (6 bases). The germline V gene encodes CDR1 WSHSY and CDR2 SAAADI. CDR3 size: 15 residues. V lost 0 bases and J lost 4, with 12 bases in between. The CDR3 spells CASSESRGGGTEAFF. The CDR3 bases are TGCGCCAGCAGTGAGTCCCGGGGAGGGGGCACTGAAGCTTTCTTT.

This clonotype has a count of ten or more. This chain uses TRBV2 with TRBJ2-7, with 12 bases that match TRBD2. With V trimmed by 6 bases and J by 6 bases, 6 bases remained unmatched. Germline CDR1 is SNHLY and CDR2 is FYNNEI. The CDR3 is 14 residues long. CDR3 bases: TGTGCCAGCAGGACTAGCGGGAGATTAGGCGAGCAGTACTTC. It codes for CASRTSGRLGEQYF.

This clonotype was recorded many times. This chain uses TRBV12-3 or TRBV12-4 with TRBJ2-7; D possibly corresponds to TRBD1 (6 bases). The CDR3 is 14 amino acids. The V and J ends lost 4 bases and 3 bases respectively, with 13 bases between them. CDR3 region: CASSYQGKGYEQYF. In nucleotides, the CDR3 is TGTGCCAGCAGTTACCAGGGGAAGGGCTACGAGCAGTACTTC.

This clonotype was seen ten or more times. In DNA form, the CDR3 reads TGCGCCAGCAGCCAAGAGGGGGCGTACAATGAGCAGTTCTTC. It specifies CASSQEGAYNEQFF. The V gene is TRBV4-3, the J gene TRBJ2-1; TRBD1 is a possible D gene (6 bases). Germline V CDR1 and CDR2: LGHNA, YSLEER. Between the trimmed V and J ends, which lost 0 bases and 4 bases, there was a span of 7 bases. The CDR3 is made up of 14 amino acids.

The V gene is TRBV3-1, the J gene TRBJ1-3; no definite D call. This CDR3 is 16 amino acids long. The V gene's germline CDR1 is LGHDT and CDR2 YNNKEL (reference sequence). With 3 bases removed from V and 0 bases from J, the gap between germline ends came to 12 bases. Here the CDR3 reads CASSQPPTVSGNTIYF. The CDR3 nucleotides read TGTGCCAGCAGCCAGCCCCCGACGGTCTCTGGAAACACCATATATTTT.

This clonotype has only a few counts. J is TRBJ1-5 and V is TRBV19; D is possibly TRBD1 (6 bases). Deletions cut 11 bases from V and 6 bases from J, with 20 bases between. Germline CDR1 reads LNHDA; CDR2 reads SQIVND (reference sequence). This CDR3 comprises 14 residues. The CDR3 nucleotides read TGTGCCTCCACCCCGGGGGGCTTCGGTCAGCCCCAGCATTTT. Its protein product is CASTPGGFGQPQHF.

This clonotype came up many times. J is TRBJ2-3 and V is TRBV4-3, with D perhaps given as TRBD1 or TRBD2 (5 bases each). The CDR3 has 13 amino acids. CDR1 is LGHNA, CDR2 YSLEER, per germline. With 3 bases removed from V and 4 bases from J, the gap between germline ends came to 8 bases. CDR3 amino acids: CASSQGPPDTQYF. The CDR3 nucleotides are TGCGCCAGCAGCCAGGGACCCCCAGATACGCAGTATTTT.

This clonotype was seen many times. V and J are TRBV25-1 and TRBJ1-1; TRBD1 matches 9 bases. V shed 2 bases and J 5 bases; nucleotides not matched to a gene: 6. The CDR3 length is 15 residues. Germline values: CDR1 MGHDK, CDR2 SYGVNS. CDR3 residues: CASSELGQGGTEAFF. The CDR3 DNA reads TGTGCCAGCAGTGAACTGGGACAGGGAGGGACTGAAGCTTTCTTT.

The chain has TRBV4-2 and TRBJ1-2; a possible D gene is TRBD1 (5 bases). This CDR3 contains 17 residues. The germline V gene has CDR1 LGHNA and CDR2 YNFKEQ. Trimming stripped 4 bases from V and 4 bases from J, with 22 bases between. The CDR3 sequence is CASSRSAGTVECYGYTF. Here the CDR3 DNA reads TGTGCCAGCAGCCGTAGCGCCGGGACGGTGGAATGCTATGGCTACACCTTC.

This rearrangement joins TRBV6-6 to TRBJ2-1; D call uncertain. The CDR3 has 13 residues. Germline V gives CDR1 MNHNY, CDR2 SVGAGI (reference sequence). With 4 bases removed from V and 14 bases from J, the gap between germline ends came to 18 bases. The CDR3, as DNA: TGTGCCAGCAGTTCTCCCGGTATTGGGCTGGAGTTCTTC. Protein sequence: CASSSPGIGLEFF.

This clonotype was observed many times. The chain recombines TRBV27 with TRBJ1-2; D uncertain. The CDR3 is 11 residues long. Germline assignment: CDR1 MNHEY and CDR2 SMNVEV (reference sequence). The V and J ends lost 6 bases and 4 bases respectively, with 6 bases between them. CDR3 protein: CASRGPYGYTF. For the CDR3, the DNA is TGTGCCAGCAGAGGGCCCTATGGCTACACCTTC.

On this clonotype itself: A clone one base away is much larger, so this may be a read error. This chain connects TRBV5-5 to TRBJ1-2; 7 nucleotides match TRBD1. The CDR3 is made up of 14 amino acids. The germline gives CDR1 SGHKS, CDR2 YYEKEE (reference sequence). The CDR3 DNA reads TGTGCCTGCAGCTTACCCGGGACAGACTATGGCTACACCTTC. Protein sequence: CACSLPGTDYGYTF.

This clonotype was seen more than once but under ten times. The chain recombines TRBV19 with TRBJ2-4; the match to TRBD1 covers 12 bases. The CDR3 length is 14 residues. Losses at the gene ends were 7 bases for V and 11 bases for J; bases not matched to a gene: 9. Germline V lookup: CDR1 LNHDA, CDR2 SQIVND (reference sequence). The CDR3 loop is CASKPGQGAMVQYF. CDR3 in DNA: TGTGCCAGTAAACCGGGACAGGGGGCGATGGTTCAGTACTTC.

This clonotype was seen repeatedly, ten times or more. The chain employs TRBV15 and TRBJ2-7, with 7 bases lining up with TRBD2. CDR3 length: 15 residues. Per germline, CDR1 LNHNV and CDR2 YYDKDF (reference sequence). With V trimmed by 1 base and J by 3 bases, 6 bases remained unmatched. CDR3 coding DNA: TGTGCCACCAGCAGAGGCGTGGGAGGGGTCTACGAGCAGTACTTC. As protein: CATSRGVGGVYEQYF.

This clonotype turned up a few times. CDR3 in amino acids: CASSPFYTNSGRWGNEQFF. The CDR3, as DNA: TGTGCCAGCAGTCCATTTTATACAAATAGCGGGAGGTGGGGCAATGAGCAGTTCTTC. The chain is built from TRBV6-2 or TRBV6-3 and TRBJ2-1; 10 positions agree with TRBD2. CDR1 is MNHEY, CDR2 SVGEGT, per germline. Trimming at V came to 5 bases and at J to 6 bases, leaving 19 bases not matched to a gene. The CDR3 totals 19 residues.

This clonotype was seen at least ten times. The chain joins TRBV12-3 or TRBV12-4 to TRBJ2-1; unclear D gene. Trimming cost V 7 bases and J 5 bases, with 12 bases left between them. The CDR3 has 13 amino acids. CDR3 amino acids: CASKRLVNNEQFF. The CDR3 DNA follows: TGTGCCAGCAAGAGACTCGTTAACAATGAGCAGTTCTTC.

Ten or more counts support this clonotype. This chain joins TRBV5-1 and TRBJ2-1; no definite D call. Germline V gene sequence: CDR1 SGHRS, CDR2 YFSETQ. Trimming pared 0 bases from V and 2 bases from J, leaving 9 bases between. This CDR3 has 15 residues. Here the CDR3 DNA reads TGCGCCAGCAGCTTGGCAGGCCTAACCTACAATGAGCAGTTCTTC. It specifies CASSLAGLTYNEQFF.

This clonotype was detected a few times. The rearrangement joins TRBV9 to TRBJ2-1, with unresolved D. The CDR3 extends over 16 amino acids. The germline V gene has CDR1 SGDLS and CDR2 YYNGEE. Trimming removed 0 bases from V and 1 base from J, with 11 bases in between. The CDR3 bases are TGTGCCAGCAGCGTAGGGGGTAGCCTTTCCTACAATGAGCAGTTCTTC. This sequence encodes CASSVGGSLSYNEQFF.

On this clonotype: A read error may be the cause here, since a much bigger clone is one base away. In DNA form, the CDR3 reads TGTGCCAGCAGTTTACTACCAGGGTACGAGCAGTTCTTC. This codes for CASSLLPGYEQFF. This sequence joins TRBV28 and TRBJ2-1, with D possibly TRBD1 on 5 matching bases. Germline V gene sequence: CDR1 MDHEN, CDR2 SYDVKM. Trimming cost V 2 bases and J 10 bases, with 12 bases left between them. This CDR3 is 13 amino acids long.

This clonotype has a handful of counts. The V and J genes are TRBV29-1 and TRBJ1-1; D is ambiguous. Trimming shortened V by 4 bases and J by 3 bases, and 9 bases separated the two germline ends. The length of the CDR3 is 12 residues. CDR1 and CDR2 (germline): SQVTM, ANQGSEA. The CDR3 nucleotides read TGCAGCGTTGGGCAGACCGACACTGAAGCTTTCTTT. Translated: CSVGQTDTEAFF.

This clonotype was recorded many times. The V call is TRBV2, the J call TRBJ2-3, with D unclear. The CDR3 sequence is 12 residues long. Germline loops: CDR1 SNHLY, CDR2 FYNNEI. The V end lost 4 bases, the J end lost 6 bases, and 8 bases lay between the germline ends. This chain's CDR3 is CASSAVADTQYF. CDR3 nucleotide sequence: TGTGCCAGCAGTGCGGTTGCGGATACGCAGTATTTT.

This clonotype was counted many times. The chain combines TRBV5-1 with TRBJ1-4; no clear D gene. The germline V gene has CDR1 SGHRS and CDR2 YFSETQ. This CDR3 has 13 residues. Trimming cost V 4 bases and J 8 bases, with 12 bases left between them. The CDR3 reads CASSGEVGEKLFF. As DNA, the CDR3 is TGCGCCAGCAGCGGGGAGGTGGGCGAAAAACTGTTTTTT.

The chain uses TRBV30 and TRBJ2-4, with D possibly matching TRBD2 (5 bases). The CDR3 has 10 amino acids. The germline gives CDR1 GTSNPN, CDR2 SVGIG (reference sequence). Between the trimmed V and J ends, which lost 5 bases and 7 bases, there was a span of 6 bases. The chain's CDR3 is CAWGLNIQYF. Here the CDR3 DNA reads TGTGCCTGGGGACTTAACATTCAGTACTTC.

The chain is built from TRBV7-9 and TRBJ2-1; 8 bases agree with TRBD2. Per the germline V gene, CDR1 is SEHNR and CDR2 is FQNEAQ (reference sequence). This CDR3 comprises 13 residues. V lost 10 bases and J lost 14; bases outside the gene matches: 16. CDR3 region: CAITGLVGDFEFF. CDR3 coding DNA: TGTGCCATCACGGGACTAGTGGGAGACTTCGAGTTCTTC.

The gene calls are TRBV5-4 and TRBJ2-4; tentative D call: TRBD2 (7 bases). The V gene's germline CDR1 is SGHNT and CDR2 YYREEE (reference sequence). This CDR3 is built from 14 residues. V gave up 4 bases and J gave up 3 bases, with 11 bases separating them. CDR3 nucleotide sequence: TGTGCCAGCAGCGGAGGGGGGGACAAAAACATTCAGTACTTC. It specifies CASSGGGDKNIQYF. Full variable domain (outside the CDR3, taken from reference TRBV5-4 and TRBJ2-4): ETGVTQSPTHLIKTRGQQVTLRCSSQSGHNTVSWYQQALGQGPQFIFQYYREEENGRGNFPPRFSGLQFPNYSSELNVNALELDDSALYLCASSGGGDKNIQYFGAGTRLSVL.

This clonotype was seen at least ten times. The J gene is TRBJ1-1, the V gene TRBV20-1; tentative D call: TRBD1 (5 bases). CDR1 is DFQATT and CDR2 is SNEGSKA in the germline V gene (reference sequence). CDR3 length: 13 residues. Deletions cut 6 bases from V and 1 base from J, with 12 bases between. The CDR3: CSARDLWNTEAFF. The DNA for the CDR3 is TGCAGTGCCCGGGACCTGTGGAACACTGAAGCTTTCTTT.

This clonotype appeared many times. The gene calls are TRBV7-9 and TRBJ2-2, with D hard to call. The CDR3 is made up of 15 amino acids. The V and J ends lost 4 bases and 5 bases respectively, with 14 bases between them. The germline V gene encodes CDR1 SEHNR and CDR2 FQNEAQ (reference sequence). CDR3 in DNA: TGTGCCAGCAGCTCCGTTTGGACGGAGACCGGGGAGCTGTTTTTT. Protein product: CASSSVWTETGELFF.

This clonotype was picked up many times. The V call is TRBV6-5, the J call TRBJ1-5; TRBD1 might be the D (5 bases). The CDR3 runs to 17 residues. Germline-derived CDR1 and CDR2 are MNHEY and SVGAGI. Trimming left V 5 bases short and J 0 bases short, with 17 bases between. The CDR3 DNA follows: TGTGCCAGCAGTCACCATCGACAGTTAAATAGCAATCAGCCCCAGCATTTT. It is translated as CASSHHRQLNSNQPQHF.